Listed below are T cell receptor beta chains from one sample, sequenced in a study of response to subunit inactivated influenza vaccine. One entry per CDR3 protein, called by TCRdb with MiXCR from the RT-PCR reads. The sample records about 540,000 distinct CDR3 sequences, under 30% being singletons. This same sample was also taken into another study, of T cells expressing NK-cell markers.

Sequencing was performed on CD4+ T cells sorted from PBMCs, taken 11 to 12 days after vaccination. The receptors stem from a man in his fifties or sixties who received an inactivated influenza vaccine. The CDR3 runs from the conserved cysteine through the conserved F or W. A D gene is named only where the DNA matches it firmly. Clone size is shown for a subset of rows, as once, few, many or a class of expanded clone.

d_call,v_call,j_call,clone_size,cdr3_nt,cdr3_aa
.,TRBV6-1,TRBJ2-7,few,TGTGCCAGCAGTGAGCGGCGGGTCGAGCAGTACTTC,CASSERRVEQYF
TRBD1,TRBV10-3,TRBJ1-2,many,TGTGCCATCAGCCTAGGGACAGGGCGGTATGGCTACACCTTC,CAISLGTGRYGYTF
.,TRBV6-2/TRBV6-3,TRBJ1-4,once,TGTGCCAGCAGTTATGGCGGGCGCTTTGAAAAACTGTTTTTT,CASSYGGRFEKLFF
.,TRBV7-9,TRBJ1-1,.,TGTGCCAGCAGCTTAGCGAGGAGGGATGGGACGACTGAAGCTTTCTTT,CASSLARRDGTTEAFF
TRBD1,TRBV10-3,TRBJ2-5,.,TGTGCCATCAGTGGGACAGGGGGCGCAGAGACCCAGTACTTC,CAISGTGGAETQYF
.,TRBV10-3,TRBJ2-7,few,TGTGCCATCAGTGAGTCGTCCAGCTCCTACGAGCAGTACTTC,CAISESSSSYEQYF
TRBD1,TRBV20-1,TRBJ1-6,few,TGCAGTGCTGTACAGGGGTTTGTTAATTCACCCCTCCACTTT,CSAVQGFVNSPLHF
TRBD1,TRBV7-2,TRBJ2-1,few,TGTGCCAGCAGCTCACGCTCCGGGACAGGGTTAAATGAGCAGTTCTTC,CASSSRSGTGLNEQFF
TRBD1,TRBV4-2,TRBJ2-2,few,TGTGCCAGCAGCCAAGGGGGACAGGGGGCTATAAGGACCGGGGAGCTGTTTTTT,CASSQGGQGAIRTGELFF
.,TRBV20-1,TRBJ2-2,.,TGCAGTGCACGCCCGGGGCAGAACACCGGGGAGCTGTTTTTT,CSARPGQNTGELFF
.,TRBV11-2,TRBJ2-3,few,TGTGCCAGCAGCTTAGGGGGGAGCTCTTCAGCCACAGATACGCAGTATTTT,CASSLGGSSSATDTQYF
.,TRBV2,TRBJ1-3,few,TGTGCCAGCAGCACAGAACTCTCTGGAAACACCATATATTTT,CASSTELSGNTIYF
TRBD2,TRBV7-2,TRBJ2-3,.,TGTGCCAGCAGCTTAAGGGCTAGCGGGACAACTAGCACAGATACGCAGTATTTT,CASSLRASGTTSTDTQYF